Described below is a single TCR beta chain sequence and its context. This specimen belongs to a study of T cells in Graves' hyperthyroidism and ophthalmopathy. Amplification targeted TCR beta CDR3 regions from RNA transcripts. The TCR CDR3 first-round RT-PCR relied on the HTBI primer set. TCRdb called the multiplex PCR reads again in MiXCR, with one record for every CDR3 protein. The sample consists of about 840,000 distinct CDR3 sequences, 38% of them appearing once. This CDR3 contains 16 residues. V lost 0 bases and J lost 0, with 13 bases in between. Germline-derived CDR1 and CDR2 are SGHRS and YFSETQ. Participants, patients aged 18 to 65, had newly diagnosed hyperthyroidism with a duration under 2 months.

The sequence derives from a man between 18 and 29 years old with Graves' hyperthyroidism. This chain links TRBV5-1 with TRBJ2-7, with D possibly being TRBD2 (6 bases). The sample comprised blood. The CDR3 region has the DNA TGCGCCAGCAGCTTGGATGGGGACTTCCCCTCCTACGAGCAGTACTTC. The encoded protein is CASSLDGDFPSYEQYF. Combining the CDR3 with reference TRBV5-1 and TRBJ2-7 gives the whole variable domain KAGVTQTPRYLIKTRGQQVTLSCSPISGHRSVSWYQQTPGQGLQFLFEYFSETQRNKGNFPGRFSGRQFSNSRSEMNVSTLELGDSALYLCASSLDGDFPSYEQYFGPGTRLTVT.